The 9 T cell receptor beta chains listed next were all sequenced from one sample in a study of beta chain features in type 1 diabetes. These receptors are not linked to any known antigen. Whole-study findings and limits: Shorter TCRB CDR3s, moderately but significantly so, were found in Type 1 diabetes patients in all four CD4+ subsets.

Expressed TCRB transcripts were sequenced because the isolated RNA had all been reverse transcribed beforehand. Profiling relied on immunoSEQ multiplex PCR, and the TCRdb table lists in-frame clones only, not all of them. The data hold 600,000 to 700,000 clones, with 13% observed a single time. Input material: naive CD4+ T cells from blood. Source of these receptors: a man between 18 and 29 years old with type 1 diabetes.

The gene calls are TRBV6-5 and TRBJ1-1; no reliable D call. CDR3 length equals 13 residues. V lost 0 bases and J 10 bases, leaving 12 bases between the germline ends. CDR1 is MNHEY, CDR2 SVGAGI, per germline. CDR3 protein: CASSYSTDVSAFF. DNA for the CDR3: TGTGCCAGCAGTTACTCAACGGACGTTTCAGCTTTCTTT.

The genes are TRBV14 and TRBJ2-7; a weak D match, TRBD1 (5 bases). Trimming shortened V by 1 base and J by 0 bases, and 10 bases separated the two germline ends. The CDR3 loop spans 15 amino acids. Per the germline V gene, CDR1 is SGHDN and CDR2 is FVKESK. CDR3 coding DNA: TGTGCCAGCAGCCAAGGGGGCACAGGCTCCTACGAGCAGTACTTC. Encoded protein: CASSQGGTGSYEQYF.

This clone was recorded a few times. The chain carries TRBV9 and TRBJ1-3; 10 nucleotides agree with TRBD1. The CDR3 contains 15 residues. Germline V gene lookup returns CDR1 SGDLS and CDR2 YYNGEE. The V and J ends lost 3 bases and 2 bases, in that order; junction bases with no gene match: 2. In DNA, the CDR3 is TGTGCCAGCAGCGGGGGACAGGGGACTGGAAACACCATATATTTT. Translated: CASSGGQGTGNTIYF.

The J gene is TRBJ1-2, the V gene TRBV30, with D tentatively TRBD1 (5 bases). This CDR3 is built from 14 residues. Germline V gene data show CDR1 as GTSNPN and CDR2 as SVGIG (reference sequence). Trimming stripped 0 bases from V and 4 bases from J, with 12 bases between. The CDR3 spells CAWSVQVGGYGYTF. In DNA form, the CDR3 reads TGTGCCTGGAGTGTACAGGTGGGGGGCTATGGCTACACCTTC.

This clone was counted only a few times. V and J are TRBV6-5 and TRBJ1-1, with 8 bases that match TRBD1. Germline V lookup: CDR1 MNHEY, CDR2 SVGAGI. This CDR3 has 14 residues. With 5 bases clipped from V and 5 bases from J, the junction kept 7 bases outside the gene matches. CDR3: CASSLRGLGTEAFF. In DNA form, the CDR3 reads TGTGCCAGCAGTCTCAGGGGGCTGGGGACTGAAGCTTTCTTT.

This chain joins TRBV25-1 and TRBJ2-1, with 14 bases matching TRBD2. The CDR3 is 17 amino acids. The germline V gene has CDR1 MGHDK and CDR2 SYGVNS. V gave up 3 bases and J gave up 6 bases; unmatched junction bases: 7. CDR3 bases: TGTGCCAGCAGTGACGAACCGGGACTAGCGGGGGTCAATGAGCAGTTCTTC. Translated, it gives CASSDEPGLAGVNEQFF.

This chain links TRBV6-1 with TRBJ1-1; D is undetermined. The V gene lost 7 bases and the J gene lost 0 bases, with 6 bases spanning the gap. CDR1 is MNHNS, CDR2 SASEGT, per germline. This CDR3 region has 12 residues. DNA of the CDR3: TGTGCCAGCACCCGGATGAACACTGAAGCTTTCTTT. Protein: CASTRMNTEAFF.

This clone was counted a few times. The genes are TRBV30 and TRBJ2-3; D uncertain. Trimming shortened V by 5 bases and J by 6 bases, and 9 bases separated the two germline ends. The germline CDR1 and CDR2 sequences are GTSNPN and SVGIG (reference sequence). The CDR3 sequence is 11 residues long. The CDR3 coding sequence is TGTGCCTGGGCGGACGCCGATACGCAGTATTTT. It encodes CAWADADTQYF. The whole variable domain, filled in from reference TRBV30 and TRBJ2-3, reads SQTIHQWPATLVQPVGSPLSLECTVEGTSNPNLYWYRQAAGRGLQLLFYSVGIGQISSEVPQNLSASRPQDRQFILSSKKLLLSDSGFYLCAWADADTQYFGPGTRLTVL.

This rearrangement joins TRBV10-3 to TRBJ1-1; D is ambiguous. Per the germline V gene, CDR1 is ENHRY and CDR2 is SYGVKD. The CDR3 runs 14 residues. V gave up 4 bases and J gave up 1 base, with 10 bases separating them. Written as DNA, the CDR3 is TGTGCCATCAGTGGAGATTGGGGGAACACTGAAGCTTTCTTT. As protein: CAISGDWGNTEAFF.